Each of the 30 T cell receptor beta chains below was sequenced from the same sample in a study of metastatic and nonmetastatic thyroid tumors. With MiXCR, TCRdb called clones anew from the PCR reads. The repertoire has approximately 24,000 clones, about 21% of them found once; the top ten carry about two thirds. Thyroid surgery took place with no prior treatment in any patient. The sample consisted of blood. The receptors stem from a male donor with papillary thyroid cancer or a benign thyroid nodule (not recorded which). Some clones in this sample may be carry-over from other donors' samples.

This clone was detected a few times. The chain's CDR3 is CASSIRVSYNSPLHF. CDR3 DNA sequence: TGTGCCAGTAGTATCCGGGTCTCCTATAATTCACCCCTCCACTTT. V gene TRBV19 combines with J gene TRBJ1-6; D is ambiguous. V lost 3 bases and J lost 0, with 6 bases in between. The germline CDR1 and CDR2 sequences are LNHDA and SQIVND (reference sequence). The CDR3 is 15 residues long.

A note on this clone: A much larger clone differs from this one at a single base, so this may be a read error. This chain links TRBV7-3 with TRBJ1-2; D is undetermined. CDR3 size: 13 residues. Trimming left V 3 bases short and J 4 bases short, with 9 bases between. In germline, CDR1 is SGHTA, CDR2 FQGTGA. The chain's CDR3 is CASSLHEGYGYTF. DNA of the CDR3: TGTGCCAGCAGCTTGCATGAGGGCTATGGCTACACCTTC.

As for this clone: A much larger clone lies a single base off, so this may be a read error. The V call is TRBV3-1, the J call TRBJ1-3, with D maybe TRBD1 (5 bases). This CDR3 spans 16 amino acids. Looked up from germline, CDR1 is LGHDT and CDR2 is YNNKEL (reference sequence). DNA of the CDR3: TGTGCCAGCAGACAAGGGGCAGGGAACTTTGGAAACACCATATATTTT. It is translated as CASRQGAGNFGNTIYF.

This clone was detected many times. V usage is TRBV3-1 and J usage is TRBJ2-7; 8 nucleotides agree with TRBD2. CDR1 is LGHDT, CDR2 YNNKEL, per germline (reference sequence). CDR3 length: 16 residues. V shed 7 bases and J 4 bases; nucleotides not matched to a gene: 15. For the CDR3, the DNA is TGTGCCAGCAACCGCGGGACTAGTCAATCGGTGTACGAGCAGTACTTC. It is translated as CASNRGTSQSVYEQYF.

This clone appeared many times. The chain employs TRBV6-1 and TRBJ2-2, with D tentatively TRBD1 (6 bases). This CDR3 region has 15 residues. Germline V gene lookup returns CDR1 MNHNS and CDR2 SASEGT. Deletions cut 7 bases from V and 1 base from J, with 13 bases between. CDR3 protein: CASNPGHQNTGELFF. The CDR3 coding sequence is TGTGCCAGCAACCCGGGACACCAGAACACCGGGGAGCTGTTTTTT.

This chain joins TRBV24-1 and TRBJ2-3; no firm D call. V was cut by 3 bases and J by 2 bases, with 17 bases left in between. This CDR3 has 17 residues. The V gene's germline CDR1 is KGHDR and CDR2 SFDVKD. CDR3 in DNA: TGTGCCACCAGTGATCGCCTGGGGTCTAGTTTCACAGATACGCAGTATTTT. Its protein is CATSDRLGSSFTDTQYF.

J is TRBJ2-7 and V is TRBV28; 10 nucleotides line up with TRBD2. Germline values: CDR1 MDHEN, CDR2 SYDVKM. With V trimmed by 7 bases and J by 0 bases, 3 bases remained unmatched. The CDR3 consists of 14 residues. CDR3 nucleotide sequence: TGTGCCAGCAAAGCGGGAGGGCCCTCCTACGAGCAGTACTTC. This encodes CASKAGGPSYEQYF.

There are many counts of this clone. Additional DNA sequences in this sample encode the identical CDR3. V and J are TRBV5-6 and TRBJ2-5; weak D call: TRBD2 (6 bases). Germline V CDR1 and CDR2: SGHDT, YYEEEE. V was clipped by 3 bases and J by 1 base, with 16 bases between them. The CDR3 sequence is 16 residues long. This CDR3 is CASSSRLRDGQETQYF. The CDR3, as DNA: TGTGCCAGCAGCTCCCGGTTGCGGGATGGCCAAGAGACCCAGTACTTC. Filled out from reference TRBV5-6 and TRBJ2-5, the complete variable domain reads DAGVTQSPTHLIKTRGQQVTLRCSPKSGHDTVSWYQQALGQGPQFIFQYYEEEERQRGNFPDRFSGHQFPNYSSELNVNALLLGDSALYLCASSSRLRDGQETQYFGPGTRLLVL.

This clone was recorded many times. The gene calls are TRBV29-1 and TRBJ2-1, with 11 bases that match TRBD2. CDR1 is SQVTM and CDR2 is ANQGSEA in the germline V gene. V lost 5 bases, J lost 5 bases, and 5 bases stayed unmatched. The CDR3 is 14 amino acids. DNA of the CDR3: TGCAGCGTTCCCGGGACTAGCGGCAACAATGAGCAGTTCTTC. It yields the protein CSVPGTSGNNEQFF.

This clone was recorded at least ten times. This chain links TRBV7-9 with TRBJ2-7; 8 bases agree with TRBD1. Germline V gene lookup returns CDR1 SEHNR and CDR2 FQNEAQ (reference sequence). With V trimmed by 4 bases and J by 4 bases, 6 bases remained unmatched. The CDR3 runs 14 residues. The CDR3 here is CASSYGDRSYEQYF. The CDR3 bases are TGTGCCAGCAGCTATGGGGACAGGTCATACGAGCAGTACTTC.

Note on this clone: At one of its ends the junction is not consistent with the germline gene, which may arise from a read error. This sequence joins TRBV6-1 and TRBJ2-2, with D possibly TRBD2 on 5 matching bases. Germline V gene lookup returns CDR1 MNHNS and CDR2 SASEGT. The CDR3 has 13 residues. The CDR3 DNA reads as TGTGCGAGCAGTGAAGACGAAACCGGGGAGCAGTTTTTT. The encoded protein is CASSEDETGEQFF.

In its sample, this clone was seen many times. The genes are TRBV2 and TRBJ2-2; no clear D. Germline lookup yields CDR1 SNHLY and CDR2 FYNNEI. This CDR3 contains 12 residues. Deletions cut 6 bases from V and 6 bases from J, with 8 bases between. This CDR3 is CASRFWAGELFF. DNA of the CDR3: TGTGCCAGCAGGTTTTGGGCCGGGGAGCTGTTTTTT.

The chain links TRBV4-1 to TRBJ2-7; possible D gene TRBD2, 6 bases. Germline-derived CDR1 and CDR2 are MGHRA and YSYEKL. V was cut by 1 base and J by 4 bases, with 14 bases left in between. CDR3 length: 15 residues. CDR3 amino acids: CASSQGYSGRYEQYF. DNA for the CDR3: TGCGCCAGCAGCCAAGGGTATAGCGGAAGGTACGAGCAGTACTTC.

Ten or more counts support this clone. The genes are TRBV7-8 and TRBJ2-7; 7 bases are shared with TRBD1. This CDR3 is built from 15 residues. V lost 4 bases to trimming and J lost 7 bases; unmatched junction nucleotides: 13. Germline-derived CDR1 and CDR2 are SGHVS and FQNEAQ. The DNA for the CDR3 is TGTGCCAGCAGCTCTAGGCCGGGACAGCCAAGGGAGCAGTACTTC. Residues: CASSSRPGQPREQYF.

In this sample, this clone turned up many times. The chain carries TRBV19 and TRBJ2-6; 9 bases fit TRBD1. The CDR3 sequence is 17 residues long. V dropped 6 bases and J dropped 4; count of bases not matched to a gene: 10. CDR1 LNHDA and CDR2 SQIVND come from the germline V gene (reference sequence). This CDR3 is CASSSPGQGFGANVLTF. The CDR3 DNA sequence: TGTGCCAGTAGCTCACCGGGACAGGGATTCGGGGCCAACGTCCTGACTTTC.

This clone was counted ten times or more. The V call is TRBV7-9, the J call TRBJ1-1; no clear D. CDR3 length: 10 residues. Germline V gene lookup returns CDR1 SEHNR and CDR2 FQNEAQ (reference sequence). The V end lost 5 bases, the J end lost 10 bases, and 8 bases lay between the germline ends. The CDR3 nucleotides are TGTGCCAGCAGCCTTGAGGGAGCTTTCTTT. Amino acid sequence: CASSLEGAFF.

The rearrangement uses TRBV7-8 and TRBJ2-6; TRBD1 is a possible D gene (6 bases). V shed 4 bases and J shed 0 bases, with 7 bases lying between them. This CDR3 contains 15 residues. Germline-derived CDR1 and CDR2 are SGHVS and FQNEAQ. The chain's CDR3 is CASSWTVSGANVLTF. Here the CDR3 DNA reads TGTGCCAGCAGCTGGACAGTCTCTGGGGCCAACGTCCTGACTTTC. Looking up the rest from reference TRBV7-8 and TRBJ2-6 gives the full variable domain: GAGVSQSPRYKVAKRGQDVALRCDPISGHVSLFWYQQALGQGPEFLTYFQNEAQLDKSGLPSDRFFAERPEGSVSTLKIQRTQQEDSAVYLCASSWTVSGANVLTFGAGSRLTVL.

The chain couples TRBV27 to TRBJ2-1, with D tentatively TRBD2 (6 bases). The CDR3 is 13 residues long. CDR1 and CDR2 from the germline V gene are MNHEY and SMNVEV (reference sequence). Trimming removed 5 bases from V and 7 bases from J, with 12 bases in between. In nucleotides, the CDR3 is TGTGCCAGCAGTCTGGGACTTACGAATGAGCAGTTCTTC. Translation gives CASSLGLTNEQFF.

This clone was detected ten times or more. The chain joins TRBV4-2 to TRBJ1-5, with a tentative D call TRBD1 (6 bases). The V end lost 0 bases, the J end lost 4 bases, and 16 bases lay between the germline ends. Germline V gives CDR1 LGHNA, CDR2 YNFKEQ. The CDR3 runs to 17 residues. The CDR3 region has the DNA TGTGCCAGCAGCCAAGACGGGGGGGCGAGGGGTAATCAGCCCCAGCATTTT. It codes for CASSQDGGARGNQPQHF.

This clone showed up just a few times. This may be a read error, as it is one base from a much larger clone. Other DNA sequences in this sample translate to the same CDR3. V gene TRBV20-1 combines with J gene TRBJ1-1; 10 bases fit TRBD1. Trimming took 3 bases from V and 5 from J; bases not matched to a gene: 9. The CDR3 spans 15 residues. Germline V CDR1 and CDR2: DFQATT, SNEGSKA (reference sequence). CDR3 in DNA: TGCAGTGCTAGTCAAACAGGGGGACAGGGGACTGAAGCTTTCTTT. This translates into CSASQTGGQGTEAFF.

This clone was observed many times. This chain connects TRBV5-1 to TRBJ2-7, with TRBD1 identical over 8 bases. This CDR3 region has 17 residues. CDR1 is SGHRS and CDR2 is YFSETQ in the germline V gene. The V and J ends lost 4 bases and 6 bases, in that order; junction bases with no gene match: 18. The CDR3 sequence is CASSLKESDRVSVEQYF. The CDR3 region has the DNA TGCGCCAGCAGCCTGAAAGAATCGGACAGGGTATCGGTCGAGCAGTACTTC.

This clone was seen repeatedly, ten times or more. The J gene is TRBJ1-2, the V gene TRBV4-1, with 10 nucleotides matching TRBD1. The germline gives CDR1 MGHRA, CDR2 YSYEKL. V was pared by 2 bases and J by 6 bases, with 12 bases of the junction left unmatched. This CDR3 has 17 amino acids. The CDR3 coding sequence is TGCGCCAGCAGCCAAACGGACAGGGGGAACTCTCGGGATGGCTACACCTTC. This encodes CASSQTDRGNSRDGYTF.

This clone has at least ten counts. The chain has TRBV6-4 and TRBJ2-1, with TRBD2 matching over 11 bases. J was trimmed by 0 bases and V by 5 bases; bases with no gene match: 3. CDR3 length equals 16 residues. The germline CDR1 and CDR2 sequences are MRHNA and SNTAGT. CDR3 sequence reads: CASSPLAGGSYNEQFF. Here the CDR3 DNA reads TGTGCCAGCAGTCCTCTAGCGGGAGGCTCCTACAATGAGCAGTTCTTC.

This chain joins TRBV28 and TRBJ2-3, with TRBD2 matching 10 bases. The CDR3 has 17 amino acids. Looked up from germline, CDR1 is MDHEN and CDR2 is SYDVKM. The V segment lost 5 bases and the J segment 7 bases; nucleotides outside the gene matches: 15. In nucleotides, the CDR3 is TGTGCCAGCAGTCCCCGTCGTTCTAGCGGGAGAGGATATACGCAGTATTTT. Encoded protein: CASSPRRSSGRGYTQYF.

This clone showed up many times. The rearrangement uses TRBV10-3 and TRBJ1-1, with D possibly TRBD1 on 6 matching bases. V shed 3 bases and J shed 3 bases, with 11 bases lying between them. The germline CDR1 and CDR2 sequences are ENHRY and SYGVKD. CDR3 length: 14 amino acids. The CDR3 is CAISDGTRYTEAFF. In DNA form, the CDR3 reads TGTGCCATCAGTGATGGGACACGCTACACTGAAGCTTTCTTT.

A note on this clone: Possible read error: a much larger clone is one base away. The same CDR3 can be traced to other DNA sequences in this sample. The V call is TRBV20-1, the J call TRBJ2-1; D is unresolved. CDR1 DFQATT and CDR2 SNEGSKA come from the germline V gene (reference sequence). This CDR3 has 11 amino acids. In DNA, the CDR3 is TGTAGTGCTAGGATCGGTCTTGAGCAGTTCTTC. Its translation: CSARIGLEQFF.

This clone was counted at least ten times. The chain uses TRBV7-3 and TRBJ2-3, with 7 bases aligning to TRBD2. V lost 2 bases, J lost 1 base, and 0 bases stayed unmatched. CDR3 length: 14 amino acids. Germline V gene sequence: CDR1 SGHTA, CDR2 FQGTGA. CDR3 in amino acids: CASSLLAGTDTQYF. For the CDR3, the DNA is TGTGCCAGCAGCTTACTAGCGGGCACAGATACGCAGTATTTT. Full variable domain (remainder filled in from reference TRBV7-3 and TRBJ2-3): GAGVSQTPSNKVTEKGKYVELRCDPISGHTALYWYRQSLGQGPEFLIYFQGTGAADDSGLPNDRFFAVRPEGSVSTLKIQRTERGDSAVYLCASSLLAGTDTQYFGPGTRLTVL.

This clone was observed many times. The CDR3 sequence: CASSPRGPEGLATTYEQYF. In nucleotides, the CDR3 is TGTGCCAGCAGCCCGAGAGGTCCGGAGGGTCTAGCGACAACCTACGAGCAGTACTTC. This sequence joins TRBV3-1 and TRBJ2-7; a possible D gene is TRBD2 (6 bases). The V end was cut by 4 bases, the J end by 2 bases, with 27 bases between. CDR1 is LGHDT, CDR2 YNNKEL, per germline (reference sequence). The length of the CDR3 is 19 residues.

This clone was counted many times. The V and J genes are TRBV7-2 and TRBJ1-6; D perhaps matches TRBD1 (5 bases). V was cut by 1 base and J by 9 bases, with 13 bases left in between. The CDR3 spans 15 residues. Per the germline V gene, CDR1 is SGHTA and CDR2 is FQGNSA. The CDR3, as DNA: TGTGCCAGCAGCTTAGTTGTGGGTAGGGGTTCACCCCTCCACTTT. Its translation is CASSLVVGRGSPLHF.

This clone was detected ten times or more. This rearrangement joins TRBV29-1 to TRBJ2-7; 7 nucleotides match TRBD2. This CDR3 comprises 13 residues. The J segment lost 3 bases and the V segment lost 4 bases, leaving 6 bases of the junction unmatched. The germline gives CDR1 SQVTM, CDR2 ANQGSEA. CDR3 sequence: CSVGRGGVYEQYF. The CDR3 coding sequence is TGCAGCGTTGGACGTGGGGGGGTCTACGAGCAGTACTTC.